The clone carrying this TCR beta chain occurred many times. Antigen unknown. This CDR3 has 15 residues. Germline values: CDR1 SGDLS, CDR2 YYNGEE. V shed 4 bases and J 5 bases; nucleotides not matched to a gene: 12. For TCR beta, libraries came from quantitative 5'-RACE with molecular barcodes. Each CDR3 protein is one row after TCRdb ran MiXCR on the 5' RACE reads. The sample lists about 42,000 distinct CDR3 sequences, 3% to 4% occurring once. The sample is drawn from a study of CD8 T cells in ankylosing spondylitis. Study-level points and caveats: Disease-linked clones displayed a CD8+ phenotype and appeared relatively rarely in peripheral blood. Among TCR beta sequences, a motif of under 10 highly homologous variants appeared characteristic of ankylosing spondylitis blood. Clones linked to disease were reported to show significant enrichment in matched ankylosing spondylitis synovial fluid.

The sequenced sample was blood, either unsorted or a sorted T cell fraction (not recorded which). The chain couples TRBV9 to TRBJ2-7; the match to TRBD1 covers 7 bases. This sequence was found in a female donor with ankylosing spondylitis or in good health (not recorded which). The CDR3 DNA sequence: TGTGCCAGCAGCTTTACAGGTGACAGGGAGCACGAGCAGTACTTC. The encoded protein is CASSFTGDREHEQYF.